This entry describes one T cell receptor beta chain. This entry comes from a study of early T cells in non-severe SARS-CoV-2 infection. With 6 bases removed from V and 0 bases from J, the gap between germline ends came to 15 bases. CDR1 is MNHNY, CDR2 SVGAGI, per germline (reference sequence). CDR3 length: 15 amino acids. Individual cDNA molecules carried attached unique molecular identifiers. TCRdb analysed the 5' RACE reads with MiXCR anew, one entry per CDR3 protein. The sample consists of approximately 70,000 distinct CDR3 sequences, roughly 12% of them appearing once. The chain uses TRBV6-6 and TRBJ2-7; D perhaps matches TRBD1 (6 bases). This receptor was taken from an adult who was a healthcare worker with PCR-confirmed SARS-CoV-2 infection or an uninfected control (not recorded which). Sequenced: whole blood. In DNA form, the CDR3 reads TGTGCCAGCAGCCGAGGACAGACGGACTCCTACGAGCAGTACTTC. Encoded protein: CASSRGQTDSYEQYF.